The 21 T cell receptor beta chains given below trace back to one sample, sequenced in a study of tumor and adjacent non-tumor tissue in lung cancer. A modified ARM-PCR protocol with three rounds of nested PCR amplified TCRbeta. Each CDR3 protein is one row after TCRdb ran MiXCR on the multiplex PCR reads. The sample holds roughly 150,000 distinct CDR3 sequences, approximately 66% seen once. No cell sorting was done before RNA was extracted from the tissue. The sequencing input was lung tumor tissue. The receptors were gathered from a man aged 55 to 70 with small cell lung cancer.

The V gene is TRBV20-1, the J gene TRBJ2-7; no firm D call. Germline V gives CDR1 DFQATT, CDR2 SNEGSKA (reference sequence). CDR3 length: 12 amino acids. V lost 4 bases and J 3 bases, leaving 10 bases between the germline ends. The CDR3 reads CSATESNYEQYV. The CDR3 DNA is TGCAGTGCTACCGAATCAAACTACGAGCAGTACGTC.

The rearrangement links TRBV28 to TRBJ2-1; 10 nucleotides match TRBD2. This CDR3 has 19 residues. Germline CDR1 and CDR2: MDHEN and SYDVKM. Trimming cost V 3 bases and J 0 bases; bases outside gene matches: 11. CDR3 residues: CASSLFGTSERSSYNEQFF. The CDR3 DNA sequence: TGTGCCAGCAGTTTGTTCGGGACTAGCGAGAGGAGCTCCTACAATGAGCAGTTCTTC.

This clonotype has a handful of counts. This clone may be a read error of a much larger clone one base away. The V and J genes are TRBV20-1 and TRBJ1-5, with D tentatively TRBD1 (6 bases). CDR1 is DFQATT and CDR2 is SNEGSKA in the germline V gene (reference sequence). The CDR3 is 14 residues long. Trimming pared 7 bases from V and 4 bases from J, leaving 17 bases between. The CDR3 DNA reads TGCAGTGGTTCGGGACATGGATGGAATCAGCCCCAGCATTTT. The encoded protein is CSGSGHGWNQPQHF.

Notes on this clonotype: This may stem from a read error, because a much larger clone lies one nucleotide away. The gene calls are TRBV6-1 and TRBJ2-3, with no clear D. This CDR3 region has 13 residues. CDR1 and CDR2 (germline): MNHNS, SASEGT. The V gene lost 10 bases and the J gene lost 4 bases, with 15 bases spanning the gap. The CDR3 spells CANLTPASDTQYF. The CDR3 region has the DNA TGTGCCAACCTTACCCCGGCCTCAGATACGCAGTATTTT.

Note on this clonotype: A clone one base away is much larger, so this may be a read error. The chain has TRBV20-1 and TRBJ2-7; D may be TRBD1 (6 bases). V was trimmed by 4 bases and J by 8 bases, leaving 27 bases between them. The germline V gene encodes CDR1 DFQATT and CDR2 SNEGSKA (reference sequence). The CDR3 sequence is 16 residues long. CDR3 DNA: TGCAGTGCTAACAGGGCCGTCGGACAAGTCATCAACAAGCAGTACTTC. This codes for CSANRAVGQVINKQYF.

As regards this clonotype: The CDR3 does not close with the conserved phenylalanine or tryptophan, likely indicating a read error. The chain couples TRBV10-3 to TRBJ1-1; possible D gene TRBD1, 5 bases. Per germline, CDR1 ENHRY and CDR2 SYGVKD. CDR3 length equals 14 residues. Deletions cut 11 bases from V and 5 bases from J, with 21 bases between. CDR3 loop: CASRPSQGGTEAFS. CDR3 bases: TGTGCCTCTCGCCCCAGCCAGGGTGGTACTGAAGCTTTCTCT.

V usage is TRBV11-1 and J usage is TRBJ2-1, with D unresolved. Trimming took 1 base from V and 12 from J, leaving 7 bases between them. Germline CDR1 is SGHAT and CDR2 is FQDESV (reference sequence). The CDR3 loop spans 11 amino acids. As DNA, the CDR3 is TGTGCCAGCAGCTTAGACGGTGGGCAGTTCTTC. Encoded protein: CASSLDGGQFF.

This clonotype is classed as medium-sized. The rearrangement uses TRBV5-4 and TRBJ2-5; D call uncertain. Between the trimmed V and J ends, which lost 4 bases and 2 bases, there was a span of 9 bases. Germline V gives CDR1 SGHNT, CDR2 YYREEE (reference sequence). The CDR3 covers 13 residues. The CDR3 loop reads CASSNGEQETQYF. CDR3 bases: TGTGCCAGCAGCAATGGAGAGCAAGAGACCCAGTACTTC.

In regard to this clonotype: A read error is possible here, since a much larger clone lies one base away. The chain joins TRBV29-1 to TRBJ2-5, with D tentatively TRBD1 (6 bases). The CDR3 runs to 13 residues. Germline-derived CDR1 and CDR2 are SQVTM and ANQGSEA. V was shortened by 5 bases and J by 1 base, with 11 bases between the two germline ends. Here the CDR3 DNA reads TGCAGCGTTTGGGCAGGGGCCCAAGAGACCCAGTACTTC. It specifies CSVWAGAQETQYF.

On this clonotype: A read error is likely, as this CDR3 ends without the conserved phenylalanine or tryptophan. V usage is TRBV20-1 and J usage is TRBJ2-5; 14 bases are a match to TRBD2. This CDR3 has 14 amino acids. The germline V gene encodes CDR1 DFQATT and CDR2 SNEGSKA (reference sequence). The V segment lost 5 bases and the J segment 3 bases; nucleotides outside the gene matches: 2. The CDR3 nucleotides are TGCAGTGCTGGACTAGCGGGAGGAAAAGAGACCCAGTACATC. This sequence encodes CSAGLAGGKETQYI.

About this clonotype: This likely comes from a read error, as the CDR3 has no conserved phenylalanine or tryptophan at its end. The chain links TRBV4-1 to TRBJ1-1; the D is unclear. The CDR3 consists of 15 residues. V was shortened by 0 bases and J by 7 bases, with 15 bases between the two germline ends. Germline CDR1 reads MGHRA; CDR2 reads YSYEKL. CDR3 amino acids: CASSQDPVLLNEAFS. CDR3 DNA sequence: TGCGCCAGCAGCCAAGATCCGGTCCTCTTAAATGAAGCTTTCTCT.

In this sample, this clonotype turned up many times. CDR3 loop: CASSEAGLSSYNEQFF. DNA for the CDR3: TGTGCCAGCAGCGAGGCGGGGTTAAGCTCCTACAATGAGCAGTTCTTC. The rearrangement links TRBV5-4 to TRBJ2-1; D might be TRBD2 (6 bases). The length of the CDR3 is 16 residues. CDR1 is SGHNT and CDR2 is YYREEE in the germline V gene (reference sequence). Deletions cut 4 bases from V and 0 bases from J, with 14 bases between.

A word on this clonotype: The missing conserved phenylalanine or tryptophan at the end of this CDR3 makes a read error likely. J is TRBJ1-6 and V is TRBV11-2, with D unclear. CDR1 is SGHAT, CDR2 FQNNGV, per germline. This CDR3 spans 14 amino acids. Between the trimmed V and J ends, which lost 4 bases and 10 bases, there was a span of 14 bases. The CDR3, as DNA: TGTGCCAGCAGCTCCCACACGGAAGGATCACCCCTCCACCTT. This gives the protein CASSSHTEGSPLHL.

A word on this clonotype: An end of the junction differs from the germline gene, which may be a read error. The V call is TRBV29-1, the J call TRBJ2-5; possibly TRBD1 for D (5 bases). The CDR3 has 14 residues. In germline, CDR1 is SQVTM, CDR2 ANQGSEA. The chain's CDR3 is CSAENRWYQETQYF. The CDR3 bases are TGCAGCGCTGAAAACAGGTGGTACCAAGAGACCCAGTACTTC.

Details on this clonotype: Likely a read error: the CDR3 ends without its conserved phenylalanine or tryptophan. The gene calls are TRBV6-2 or TRBV6-3 and TRBJ1-6; weak D call: TRBD1 (5 bases). There are 13 residues in the CDR3. Germline-derived CDR1 and CDR2 are MNHEY and SVGEGT. CDR3 in DNA: TGTGTGACCGGACGGGGCACGAATTCACCCCTCCACCTT. Its protein is CVTGRGTNSPLHL.

For this clonotype: One base away lies a much larger clone, so this may be a sequencing read error. V gene TRBV6-1 combines with J gene TRBJ2-5; TRBD2 aligns across 9 bases. The CDR3 has 12 residues. Per germline, CDR1 MNHNS and CDR2 SASEGT. V gave up 7 bases and J gave up 7 bases; unmatched junction bases: 4. CDR3 sequence: CASMAGGGTQYF. The CDR3 DNA reads TGTGCCAGCATGGCGGGAGGGGGGACCCAGTACTTC.

In the case of this clonotype: A read error is possible here, since a much larger clone lies one base away. The gene calls are TRBV20-1 and TRBJ1-5, with 7 bases identical to TRBD1. V lost 5 bases to trimming and J lost 7 bases; unmatched junction nucleotides: 11. The CDR3 runs to 14 residues. Germline V CDR1 and CDR2: DFQATT, SNEGSKA (reference sequence). The chain's CDR3 is CSARDRVSEQPQHF. CDR3 in DNA: TGCAGTGCTCGCGACAGGGTTAGTGAACAGCCCCAGCATTTT.

V usage is TRBV11-2 and J usage is TRBJ2-1; 7 nucleotides line up with TRBD2. Germline values: CDR1 SGHAT, CDR2 FQNNGV. The CDR3 covers 17 residues. V shed 5 bases, J shed 6 bases, and the junction held 16 bases outside the gene matches. In DNA, the CDR3 is TGTGCCAGCAGCCAGCTCGTAGGGGCAGGGAGGGGCAATGAGCAGTTCTTC. It specifies CASSQLVGAGRGNEQFF.

The chain combines TRBV6-1 with TRBJ1-4; 7 positions agree with TRBD1. Germline V gene data show CDR1 as MNHNS and CDR2 as SASEGT. The CDR3 runs to 18 residues. The junction had 21 bases not matched to a gene; V was cut back by 9 bases and J by 5 bases. CDR3 bases: TGTGCCAGGAGGCGGGACAGTAGACGGACGGGACCAAATGAAAAACTGTTTTTT. As protein: CARRRDSRRTGPNEKLFF.

This clonotype was seen ten or more times. The chain combines TRBV20-1 with TRBJ2-5; the D is unclear. Trimming removed 2 bases from V and 4 bases from J, with 8 bases in between. Per the germline V gene, CDR1 is DFQATT and CDR2 is SNEGSKA (reference sequence). CDR3 length equals 12 residues. The CDR3: CSARRAAETQYF. The CDR3 coding sequence is TGCAGTGCTAGAAGGGCAGCAGAGACCCAGTACTTC.

In the case of this clonotype: Germline and junction disagree at one end, which may indicate a read error. This sequence joins TRBV6-2 or TRBV6-3 and TRBJ1-5; D not resolved. The CDR3 extends over 12 amino acids. The V gene's germline CDR1 is MNHEY and CDR2 SVGEGT. CDR3 nucleotide sequence: TGTGCCAGCAGTAATCCCAATCAGCCCCACCATTTT. Translation gives CASSNPNQPHHF.